This TCR beta chain was sequenced during a study of human T cells and chemical hapten exposure. This clonotype has only a few counts. Indicated time point: patch test 1, 2 weeks after DPC sensitization. The treatment is: therapeutic diphenylcyclopropenone sensitization with weekly scalp DPC. The CDR3 covers 13 residues. V was trimmed by 2 bases and J by 4 bases, leaving 8 bases between them. TCRdb re-called the RACE reads through MiXCR, storing one row per CDR3 protein. Of around 99,000 distinct CDR3 sequences listed, 9.5% to 15% are singletons. The chain carries TRBV12-3 or TRBV12-4 and TRBJ2-5, with unresolved D. The sequences come from whole blood, collected in connection with sensitization to the hapten diphenylcyclopropenone (DPC). The source of this sequence is a woman between 40 and 55 years old with alopecia areata. Some clones in this sample may be carry-over from other donors' samples. Here the CDR3 reads CASSLNSGETQYF. The CDR3 nucleotides read TGTGCCAGCAGTTTAAATTCAGGAGAGACCCAGTACTTC.